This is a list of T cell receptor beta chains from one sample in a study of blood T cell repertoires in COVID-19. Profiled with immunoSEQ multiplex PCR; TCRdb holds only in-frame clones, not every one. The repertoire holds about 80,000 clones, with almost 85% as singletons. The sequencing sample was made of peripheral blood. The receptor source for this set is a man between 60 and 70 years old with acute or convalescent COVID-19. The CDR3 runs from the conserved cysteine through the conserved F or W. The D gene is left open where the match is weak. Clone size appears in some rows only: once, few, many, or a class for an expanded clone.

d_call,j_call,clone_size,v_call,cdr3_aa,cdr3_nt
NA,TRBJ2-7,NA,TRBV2,CASSEGHFYEQYF,TGTGCCAGCAGTGAAGGACACTTCTACGAGCAGTACTTC
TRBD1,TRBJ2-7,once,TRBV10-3,CAIRRQGNNEQYF,TGTGCCATCAGAAGACAGGGAAATAACGAGCAGTACTTC
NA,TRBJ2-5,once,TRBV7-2,CASSFFGTQETQYF,TGTGCCAGCAGCTTTTTTGGGACTCAAGAGACCCAGTACTTC
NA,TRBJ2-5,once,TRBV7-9,CASSFEGAGTQYF,TGTGCCAGCAGCTTTGAGGGCGCGGGGACCCAGTACTTC
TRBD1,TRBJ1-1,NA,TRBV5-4,CASSFGQVIMNTEAFF,TGTGCCAGCAGCTTCGGACAGGTGATCATGAACACTGAAGCTTTCTTT
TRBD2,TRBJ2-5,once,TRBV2,CASSETTSGAETQYF,TGTGCCAGCAGTGAGACAACTAGCGGGGCAGAGACCCAGTACTTC
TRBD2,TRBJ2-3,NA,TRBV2,CASSKTSGRVDTQYF,TGTGCCAGCTCCAAAACTAGCGGGAGAGTGGATACGCAGTATTTT
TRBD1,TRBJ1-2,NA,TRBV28,CASSDRDRAYGYTF,TGTGCCAGCAGCGACCGGGACAGGGCCTATGGCTACACCTTC
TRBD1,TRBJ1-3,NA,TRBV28,CASSPAGGRNTIYF,TGTGCCAGCAGTCCCGCAGGGGGCAGAAACACCATATATTTT
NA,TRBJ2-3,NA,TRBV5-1,CASSLAARDSTDTQYF,TGCGCCAGCAGCTTGGCCGCCCGGGACTCGACAGATACGCAGTATTTT
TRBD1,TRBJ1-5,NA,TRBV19,CASTKRTGISQPQHF,TGTGCCAGTACGAAAAGGACAGGGATTAGTCAGCCCCAGCATTTT
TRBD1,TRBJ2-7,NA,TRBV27,CASSPTLTGGYEQYF,TGTGCCAGCAGTCCTACACTGACAGGGGGGTACGAGCAGTACTTC
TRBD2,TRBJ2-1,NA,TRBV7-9,CASSLGGGGALEQFF,TGTGCCAGCAGCTTAGGAGGCGGGGGGGCGCTCGAGCAGTTCTTC
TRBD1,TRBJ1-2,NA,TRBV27,CASRWTGGDYGYTF,TGTGCCAGCAGATGGACAGGGGGCGACTATGGCTACACCTTC
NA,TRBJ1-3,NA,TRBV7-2,CASGHSSGNTIYF,TGTGCCTCAGGGCATAGCTCTGGAAACACCATATATTTT
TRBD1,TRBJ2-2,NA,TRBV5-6,CASSSFRTGVAGELFF,TGTGCCAGCAGCTCATTCCGGACAGGGGTTGCCGGGGAGCTGTTTTTT
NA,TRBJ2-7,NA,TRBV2,CASSEAGARGLAVSYEQYF,TGTGCCAGCAGTGAAGCGGGGGCGCGAGGTCTAGCGGTATCCTACGAGCAGTACTTC
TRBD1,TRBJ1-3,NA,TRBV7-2,CASSMGQVNTIYF,TGTGCCAGCAGCATGGGACAGGTTAACACCATATATTTT
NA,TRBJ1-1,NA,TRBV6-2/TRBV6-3,CASSYSPGLWNTEAFF,TGTGCCAGCAGTTATAGCCCGGGACTTTGGAACACTGAAGCTTTCTTT
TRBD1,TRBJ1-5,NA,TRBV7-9,CASSPRDRGPVQPQHF,TGTGCCAGCAGCCCCCGGGACAGAGGTCCCGTTCAGCCCCAGCATTTT
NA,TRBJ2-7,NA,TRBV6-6,CASSQRRSNWGEQYF,TGTGCCAGCTCCCAGAGGAGGTCTAACTGGGGCGAGCAGTACTTC
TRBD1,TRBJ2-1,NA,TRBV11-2,CASSPGTGADEQFF,TGTGCCAGCAGCCCTGGGACAGGGGCCGATGAGCAGTTCTTC
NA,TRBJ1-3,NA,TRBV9,CASSDLLSSGNTIYF,TGTGCCAGCAGCGACTTACTAAGCTCTGGAAACACCATATATTTT
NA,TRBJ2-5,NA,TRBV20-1,CSASKRRGNQETQYF,TGCAGTGCTAGTAAGCGTCGGGGAAACCAAGAGACCCAGTACTTC
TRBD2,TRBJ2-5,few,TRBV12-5,CASGLFSGGPQETQYF,TGTGCTAGTGGTTTGTTTAGCGGGGGGCCCCAAGAGACCCAGTACTTC
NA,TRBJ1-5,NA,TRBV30,CAWRLSDSNQPQHF,TGTGCCTGGAGGCTCAGTGATAGCAATCAGCCCCAGCATTTT
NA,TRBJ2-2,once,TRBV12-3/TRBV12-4,CASSPGNTGELFF,TGTGCCAGCTCCCCCGGGAACACCGGGGAGCTGTTTTTT
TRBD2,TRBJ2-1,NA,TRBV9,CASSVAGTTMSREQFF,TGTGCCAGCAGCGTTGCCGGGACTACAATGTCAAGGGAGCAGTTCTTC
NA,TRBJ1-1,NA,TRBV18,CASSPPSRITEAFF,TGTGCCAGCTCACCACCGTCGAGGATCACTGAAGCTTTCTTT
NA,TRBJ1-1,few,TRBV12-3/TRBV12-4,CASSLIQNTEAFF,TGTGCCAGCAGCTTGATACAGAACACTGAAGCTTTCTTT
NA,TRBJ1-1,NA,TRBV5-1,CASTLGTRMNTEAFF,TGCGCCAGCACCTTAGGGACACGTATGAACACTGAAGCTTTCTTT
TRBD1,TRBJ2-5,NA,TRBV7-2,CASSNNGQGRETQYF,TGTGCCAGCAGCAATAACGGACAGGGCAGGGAGACCCAGTACTTC
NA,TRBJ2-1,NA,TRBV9,CASSVLGVNEQFF,TGTGCCAGCAGCGTACTAGGGGTGAATGAGCAGTTCTTC
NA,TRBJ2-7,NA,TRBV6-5,CASSYSPRTEYF,TGTGCCAGCAGTTACAGTCCCCGGACAGAGTACTTC
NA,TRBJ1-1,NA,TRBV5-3,CARSPTQGTEAFF,TGTGCCAGAAGCCCTACCCAGGGGACTGAAGCTTTCTTT
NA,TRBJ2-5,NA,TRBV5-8,CASSQGHLETQYF,TGTGCCAGCAGCCAGGGACATTTGGAGACCCAGTACTTC
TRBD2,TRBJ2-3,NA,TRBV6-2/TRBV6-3,CASSLISSGRAGRADTQYF,TGTGCCAGCAGCCTAATCTCCAGCGGGAGGGCCGGCCGAGCAGATACGCAGTATTTT
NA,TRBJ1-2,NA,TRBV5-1,CASSLDSGGYYGYTF,TGCGCCAGCAGCTTGGATTCGGGGGGGTACTATGGCTACACCTTC
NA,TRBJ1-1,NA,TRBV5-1,CASSQRGTTNTEAFF,TGCGCCAGCAGCCAGAGAGGGACAACGAACACTGAAGCTTTCTTT
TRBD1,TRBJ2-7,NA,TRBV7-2,CASSSGQGAVYEQYF,TGTGCCAGCAGCTCCGGACAGGGGGCGGTGTACGAGCAGTACTTC
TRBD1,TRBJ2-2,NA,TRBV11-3,CASSPRQGLPTGELFF,TGTGCCAGCAGCCCCAGACAGGGTTTGCCCACCGGGGAGCTGTTTTTT
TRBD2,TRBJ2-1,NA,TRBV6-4,CASSVTSGGFEQFF,TGTGCCAGCAGTGTCACTAGCGGGGGGTTTGAGCAGTTCTTC
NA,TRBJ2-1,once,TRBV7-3,CASSLRDNEQFF,TGTGCCAGCAGCTTAAGAGACAATGAGCAGTTCTTC
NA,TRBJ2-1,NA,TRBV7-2,CASSLVRSEQFF,TGTGCCAGCAGCTTAGTCCGTAGTGAGCAGTTCTTC
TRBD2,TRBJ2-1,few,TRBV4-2,CASSPTSGGAGNEQFF,TGTGCCAGCAGCCCAACGTCGGGGGGGGCTGGGAATGAGCAGTTCTTC
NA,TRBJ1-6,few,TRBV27,CASSLAAAYNSPLHF,TGTGCCAGCAGTTTGGCGGCGGCCTATAATTCACCCCTCCACTTT
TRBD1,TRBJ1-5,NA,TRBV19,CASTTGGSLTQHF,TGTGCCAGTACAACAGGGGGTAGCCTGACCCAGCATTTT
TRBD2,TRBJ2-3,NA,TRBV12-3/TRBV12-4,CAIAAGGDTQYF,TGTGCCATCGCGGCGGGGGGAGATACGCAGTATTTT
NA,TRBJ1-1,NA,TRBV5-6,CASAWGRQGNTEAFF,TGTGCCAGCGCGTGGGGCAGGCAAGGGAACACTGAAGCTTTCTTT
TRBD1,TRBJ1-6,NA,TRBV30,CARGTGYNSPLHF,TGTGCCCGCGGGACAGGGTATAATTCACCCCTCCACTTT
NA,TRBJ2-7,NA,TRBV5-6,CASSTPSLSPQGYEQYF,TGTGCCAGCAGCACCCCTTCCCTGTCCCCACAGGGCTACGAGCAGTACTTC
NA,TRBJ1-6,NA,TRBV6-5,CASSYSIAGSISPLHF,TGTGCCAGCAGTTACTCGATCGCGGGTTCAATTTCACCCCTCCACTTT
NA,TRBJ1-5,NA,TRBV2,CASNRGNQPQHF,TGTGCCAGCAACAGGGGCAATCAGCCCCAGCATTTT
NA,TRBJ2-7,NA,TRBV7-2,CASSLAGVNEQYF,TGTGCCAGCAGCTTAGCAGGGGTCAACGAGCAGTACTTC
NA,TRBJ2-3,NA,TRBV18,CASSPWDFSTDTQYF,TGTGCCAGCTCACCGTGGGACTTTAGCACAGATACGCAGTATTTT
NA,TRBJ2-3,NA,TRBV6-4,CASKDIPSTDTQYF,TGTGCCAGCAAGGACATACCTAGCACAGATACGCAGTATTTT
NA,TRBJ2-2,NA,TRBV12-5,CASGLSHQGHLNTGELFF,TGTGCTAGTGGTTTGTCCCACCAGGGTCACTTGAACACCGGGGAGCTGTTTTTT
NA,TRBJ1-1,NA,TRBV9,CASSPPNTEAFF,TGTGCCAGCAGCCCTCCGAACACTGAAGCTTTCTTT
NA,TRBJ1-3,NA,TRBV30,CAWKGVSGNTIYF,TGTGCCTGGAAGGGGGTATCTGGAAACACCATATATTTT
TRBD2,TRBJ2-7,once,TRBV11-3,CASSTQREGGYEQYF,TGTGCCAGCAGCACCCAGCGGGAGGGCGGCTACGAGCAGTACTTC